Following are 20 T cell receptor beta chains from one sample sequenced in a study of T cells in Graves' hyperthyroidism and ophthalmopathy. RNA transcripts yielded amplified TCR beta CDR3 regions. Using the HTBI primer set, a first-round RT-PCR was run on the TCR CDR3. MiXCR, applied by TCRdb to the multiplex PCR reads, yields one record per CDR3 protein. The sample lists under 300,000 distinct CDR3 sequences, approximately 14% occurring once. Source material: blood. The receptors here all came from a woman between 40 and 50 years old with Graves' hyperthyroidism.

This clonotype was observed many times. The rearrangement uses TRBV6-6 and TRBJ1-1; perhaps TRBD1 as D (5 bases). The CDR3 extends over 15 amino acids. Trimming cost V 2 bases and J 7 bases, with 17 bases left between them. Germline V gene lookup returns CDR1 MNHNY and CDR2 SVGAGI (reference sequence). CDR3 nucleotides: TGTGCCAGCAGTTACCCAAATCGGGGGAAACATGAAGCTTTCTTT. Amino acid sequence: CASSYPNRGKHEAFF.

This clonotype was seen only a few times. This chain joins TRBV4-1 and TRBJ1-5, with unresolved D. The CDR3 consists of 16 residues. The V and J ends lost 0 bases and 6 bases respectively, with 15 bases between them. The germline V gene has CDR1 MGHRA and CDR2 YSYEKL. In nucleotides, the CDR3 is TGCGCCAGCAGCCAAGAGCATGGACCTCCTGGTCAGCCCCAGCATTTT. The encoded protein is CASSQEHGPPGQPQHF.

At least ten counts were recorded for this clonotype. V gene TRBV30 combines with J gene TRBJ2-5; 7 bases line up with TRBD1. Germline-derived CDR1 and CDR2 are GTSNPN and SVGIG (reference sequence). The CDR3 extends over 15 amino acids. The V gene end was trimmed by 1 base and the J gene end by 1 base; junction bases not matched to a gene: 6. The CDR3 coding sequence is TGTGCCTGGAGTGCCCCCGGGACAGTCCAAGAGACCCAGTACTTC. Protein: CAWSAPGTVQETQYF.

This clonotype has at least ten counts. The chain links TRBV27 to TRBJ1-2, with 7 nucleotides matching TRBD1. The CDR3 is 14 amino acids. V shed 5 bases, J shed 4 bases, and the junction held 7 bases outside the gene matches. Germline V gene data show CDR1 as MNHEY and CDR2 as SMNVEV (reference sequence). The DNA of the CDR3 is TGTGCCAGCAGTCCGGGACAGACCTTCTATGGCTACACCTTC. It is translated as CASSPGQTFYGYTF.

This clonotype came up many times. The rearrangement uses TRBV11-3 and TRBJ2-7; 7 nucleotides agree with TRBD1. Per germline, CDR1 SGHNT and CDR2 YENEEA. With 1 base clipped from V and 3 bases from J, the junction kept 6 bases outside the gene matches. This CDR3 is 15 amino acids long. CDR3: CASSLVAGGIYEQYF. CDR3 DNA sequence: TGTGCCAGCAGCTTAGTGGCAGGGGGTATCTACGAGCAGTACTTC.

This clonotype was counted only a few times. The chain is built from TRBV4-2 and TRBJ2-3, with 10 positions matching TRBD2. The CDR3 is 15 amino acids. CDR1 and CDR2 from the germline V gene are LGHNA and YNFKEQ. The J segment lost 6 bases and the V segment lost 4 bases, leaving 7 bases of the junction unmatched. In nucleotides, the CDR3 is TGTGCCAGCAGCCCCAAACTAGCGGGATTCGATACGCAGTATTTT. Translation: CASSPKLAGFDTQYF.

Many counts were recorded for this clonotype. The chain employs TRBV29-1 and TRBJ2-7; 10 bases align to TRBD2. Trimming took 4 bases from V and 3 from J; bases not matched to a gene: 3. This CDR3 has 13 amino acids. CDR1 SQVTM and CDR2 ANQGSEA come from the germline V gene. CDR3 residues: CSVGPSGSYEQYF. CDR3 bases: TGCAGCGTTGGACCTAGCGGGAGCTACGAGCAGTACTTC.

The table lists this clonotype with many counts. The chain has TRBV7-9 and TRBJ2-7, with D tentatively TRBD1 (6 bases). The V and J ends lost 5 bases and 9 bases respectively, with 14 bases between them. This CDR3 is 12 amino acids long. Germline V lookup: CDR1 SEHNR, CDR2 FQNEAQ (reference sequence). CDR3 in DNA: TGTGCCAGCAGCGGGCTTTGGGGGCCGCAGTACTTC. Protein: CASSGLWGPQYF.

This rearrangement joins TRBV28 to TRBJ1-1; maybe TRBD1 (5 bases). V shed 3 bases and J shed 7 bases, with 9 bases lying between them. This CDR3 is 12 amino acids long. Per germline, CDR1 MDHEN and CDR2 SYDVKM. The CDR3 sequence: CASSFSQGEAFF. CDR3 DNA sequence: TGTGCCAGCAGTTTCAGTCAGGGTGAAGCTTTCTTT.

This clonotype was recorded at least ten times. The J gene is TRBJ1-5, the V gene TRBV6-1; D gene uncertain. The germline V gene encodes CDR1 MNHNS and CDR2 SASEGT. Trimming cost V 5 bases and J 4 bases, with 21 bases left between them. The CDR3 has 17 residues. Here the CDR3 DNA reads TGTGCCAGCAGTTCACCTCCCCCGGGGTACACAAATCAGCCCCAGCATTTT. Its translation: CASSSPPPGYTNQPQHF.

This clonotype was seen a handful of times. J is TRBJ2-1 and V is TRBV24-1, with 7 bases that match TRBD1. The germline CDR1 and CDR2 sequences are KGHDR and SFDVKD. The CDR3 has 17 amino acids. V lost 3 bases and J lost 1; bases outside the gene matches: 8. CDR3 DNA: TGTGCCACCAGTGATAGACCGACAGGGTCTTCCTACAATGAGCAGTTCTTC. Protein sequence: CATSDRPTGSSYNEQFF.

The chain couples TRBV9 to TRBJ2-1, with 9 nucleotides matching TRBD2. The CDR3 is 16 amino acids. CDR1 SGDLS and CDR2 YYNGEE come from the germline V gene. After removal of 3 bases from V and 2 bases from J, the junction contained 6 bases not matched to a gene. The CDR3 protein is CASSAGLAGAYNEQFF. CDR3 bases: TGTGCCAGCAGCGCGGGGTTAGCGGGGGCCTACAATGAGCAGTTCTTC.

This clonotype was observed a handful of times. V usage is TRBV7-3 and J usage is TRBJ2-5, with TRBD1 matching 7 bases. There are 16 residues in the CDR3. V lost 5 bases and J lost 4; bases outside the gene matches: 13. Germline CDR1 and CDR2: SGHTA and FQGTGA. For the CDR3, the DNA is TGTGCCAGCAGCCCCAACCCTAATACAGGGGTAGAGACCCAGTACTTC. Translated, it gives CASSPNPNTGVETQYF.

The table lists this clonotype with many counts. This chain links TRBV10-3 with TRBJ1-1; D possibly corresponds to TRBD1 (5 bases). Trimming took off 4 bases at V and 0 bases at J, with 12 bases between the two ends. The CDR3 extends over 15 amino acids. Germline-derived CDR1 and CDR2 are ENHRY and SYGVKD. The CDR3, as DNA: TGTGCCATCAGTGGGGGGGAGTTACTGAACACTGAAGCTTTCTTT. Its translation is CAISGGELLNTEAFF.

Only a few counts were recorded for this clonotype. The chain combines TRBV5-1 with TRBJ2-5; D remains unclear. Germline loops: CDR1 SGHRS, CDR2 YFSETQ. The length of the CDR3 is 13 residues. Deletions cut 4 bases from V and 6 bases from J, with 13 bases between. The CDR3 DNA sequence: TGCGCCAGCAGCCCGGACGGCCGGCAGACCCAGTACTTC. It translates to CASSPDGRQTQYF.

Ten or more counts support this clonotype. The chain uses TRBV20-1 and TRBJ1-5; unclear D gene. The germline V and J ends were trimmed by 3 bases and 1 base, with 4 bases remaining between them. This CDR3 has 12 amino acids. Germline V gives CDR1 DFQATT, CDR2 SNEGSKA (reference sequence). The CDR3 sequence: CSARASNQPQHF. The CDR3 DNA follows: TGCAGTGCTAGGGCCAGCAATCAGCCCCAGCATTTT.

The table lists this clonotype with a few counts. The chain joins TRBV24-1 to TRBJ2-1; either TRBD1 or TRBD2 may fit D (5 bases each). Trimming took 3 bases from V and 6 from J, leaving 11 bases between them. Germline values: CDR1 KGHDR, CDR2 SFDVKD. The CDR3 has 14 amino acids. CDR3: CATSDPGRTNEQFF. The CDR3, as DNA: TGTGCCACCAGTGATCCGGGACGGACCAATGAGCAGTTCTTC.

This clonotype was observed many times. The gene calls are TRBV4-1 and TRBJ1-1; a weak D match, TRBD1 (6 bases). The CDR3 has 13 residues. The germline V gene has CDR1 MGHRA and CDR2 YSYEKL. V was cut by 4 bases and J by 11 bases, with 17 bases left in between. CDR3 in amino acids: CASSLPQGRRAFF. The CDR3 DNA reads TGCGCCAGCAGCCTCCCCCAGGGGCGGAGGGCTTTCTTT.

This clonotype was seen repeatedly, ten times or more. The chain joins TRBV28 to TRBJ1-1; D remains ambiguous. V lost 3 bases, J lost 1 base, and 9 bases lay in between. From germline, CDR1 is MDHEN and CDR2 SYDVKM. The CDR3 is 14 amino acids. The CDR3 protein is CASSLMAANTEAFF. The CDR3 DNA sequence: TGTGCCAGCAGTTTGATGGCAGCGAACACTGAAGCTTTCTTT.

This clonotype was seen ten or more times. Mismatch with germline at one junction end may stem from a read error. The CDR3 is CSPSGRLETQYF. DNA for the CDR3: TGCAGTCCTAGCGGGAGGCTCGAGACCCAGTACTTC. The chain joins TRBV20-1 to TRBJ2-5, with 11 bases identical to TRBD2. This CDR3 is built from 12 residues. Germline V gene lookup returns CDR1 DFQATT and CDR2 SNEGSKA (reference sequence).